The T cell receptor (beta chain) under discussion was sequenced for a study of post-analysis software for immune sequencing data. For the study at large: Relapsing-remitting, secondary progressive and progressive-relapsing multiple sclerosis courses were included. General observations from the study: About 5 TRBV segments occurring more often in patients than controls included TRBV5-6, TRBV5-1 and TRBV20-1. Significantly decreased normalized Chao1 diversity was recorded for multiple sclerosis patients relative to controls.

Unique molecular identifiers were built into the TCR beta cDNA libraries. Each CDR3 protein is one row after TCRdb ran MiXCR on the PCR reads. The profile shows over 250,000 distinct CDR3 sequences, 30% to 45% of them singletons. Notes on this clonotype: Its specificity is not known.

The germline V and J ends were trimmed by 2 bases and 7 bases, with 24 bases remaining between them. Looked up from germline, CDR1 is DFQATT and CDR2 is SNEGSKA (reference sequence). CDR3 length: 16 residues. The TCR comes from a girl between 10 and 17 years old with multiple sclerosis. The chain combines TRBV20-1 with TRBJ2-7, with a possible D match to TRBD2 (6 bases). The material sequenced was blood. This CDR3 reads CSARPSAGTVALEQYF. In DNA, the CDR3 is TGCAGTGCTAGACCCAGCGCCGGGACTGTCGCTTTGGAGCAGTACTTC.